These T cell receptor beta chains were read from a single sample in a study of T cells after yellow fever vaccination. MiXCR, applied by TCRdb to the 5' RACE reads, yields one record per CDR3 protein. The sample lists about 370,000 distinct CDR3 sequences, 11% occurring once. This sample comprised PBMCs, obtained on the day of the first yellow fever vaccination. These TCRs come from a man between 18 and 35 years old who received the YFV17D yellow fever vaccine. CDR3s include the opening cysteine and the closing phenylalanine or tryptophan. The D gene is left open where the match is weak. Size is stated for part of the rows, as once, few or many counts, or as a class when the clone is expanded.

V gene,J gene,clone size,CDR3 length,D gene,CDR3 protein,CDR3 DNA
TRBV7-9,TRBJ1-6,NA,13,NA,CASRPGFNSPLHF,TGTGCCAGCAGACCGGGCTTCAATTCACCCCTCCACTTT
TRBV12-3/TRBV12-4,TRBJ2-5,few,14,NA,CASTFPNLQETQYF,TGTGCCAGCACCTTTCCTAACCTCCAAGAGACCCAGTACTTC
TRBV7-2,TRBJ2-5,NA,15,TRBD1,CASSPSRDRQETQYF,TGTGCCAGCAGCCCCAGTCGGGACAGGCAAGAGACCCAGTACTTC
TRBV27,TRBJ2-2,NA,12,NA,CASSRVSGELFF,TGTGCCAGCAGTCGGGTGTCCGGGGAGCTGTTTTTT
TRBV5-6,TRBJ2-1,many,13,NA,CASSLISYNEQFF,TGTGCCAGCAGCCTCATCAGCTACAATGAGCAGTTCTTC
TRBV5-1,TRBJ2-3,NA,12,NA,CASRVSVDTQYF,TGCGCCAGCAGGGTTAGCGTAGATACGCAGTATTTT
TRBV19,TRBJ2-1,NA,14,TRBD2,CASSAGGGYNEQFF,TGTGCCAGTAGCGCGGGGGGTGGCTACAATGAGCAGTTCTTC
TRBV5-1,TRBJ2-1,few,16,TRBD2,CASSSTSGGPYNEQFF,TGCGCCAGCAGCTCTACTAGCGGGGGACCTTACAATGAGCAGTTCTTC
TRBV12-3/TRBV12-4,TRBJ1-5,few,17,NA,CASSSARQGSSNQPQHF,TGTGCCAGCAGTTCCGCACGTCAGGGCTCGAGCAATCAGCCCCAGCATTTT
TRBV5-4,TRBJ2-1,NA,13,TRBD2,CATGLAGGNEQFF,TGTGCCACAGGACTAGCGGGGGGGAATGAGCAGTTCTTC
TRBV12-3/TRBV12-4,TRBJ1-1,NA,11,NA,CASSLNSEAFF,TGTGCCAGCAGCCTGAATTCTGAAGCTTTCTTT
TRBV7-9,TRBJ1-5,NA,13,NA,CASSSRDEQPQHF,TGTGCCAGCAGCTCACGTGACGAGCAGCCCCAGCATTTT
TRBV11-2,TRBJ1-3,NA,17,NA,CASSLEGLKASGNTIYF,TGTGCCAGCAGCTTAGAGGGACTGAAGGCCTCTGGAAACACCATATATTTT
TRBV27,TRBJ2-6,few,17,NA,CASSLGVLGSGANVLTF,TGTGCCAGCAGTTTGGGGGTTCTAGGCTCTGGGGCCAACGTCCTGACTTTC
TRBV7-2,TRBJ2-3,few,14,NA,CASSFRRGPDTQYF,TGTGCCAGCAGCTTCCGGCGGGGGCCAGATACGCAGTATTTT
TRBV4-2,TRBJ2-2,NA,16,NA,CASSQELGGAGGELFF,TGTGCCAGCAGCCAAGAATTAGGCGGGGCTGGAGGGGAGCTGTTTTTT
TRBV9,TRBJ2-1,few,14,NA,CASSVATAYNEQFF,TGTGCCAGCAGCGTAGCCACAGCGTACAATGAGCAGTTCTTC
TRBV28,TRBJ1-1,NA,15,NA,CASNLTGPQNTEAFF,TGTGCCAGCAACCTGACAGGACCACAGAACACTGAAGCTTTCTTT
TRBV7-2,TRBJ2-1,NA,12,NA,CASSLQRQEQFF,TGTGCCAGCAGCCTACAGCGGCAAGAGCAGTTCTTC
TRBV4-3,TRBJ1-1,few,14,NA,CASSLSWRETEAFF,TGCGCCAGCAGCCTAAGCTGGCGGGAGACTGAAGCTTTCTTT
TRBV12-3/TRBV12-4,TRBJ2-7,NA,12,NA,CASSPTPWEQYF,TGTGCCAGCAGTCCGACCCCTTGGGAGCAGTACTTC
TRBV29-1,TRBJ2-5,many,12,TRBD1,CSVTGVEETQYF,TGCAGCGTAACAGGGGTCGAGGAGACCCAGTACTTC
TRBV9,TRBJ1-1,NA,14,NA,CASSALSGLSEAFF,TGTGCCAGCAGCGCCCTCTCCGGACTTTCTGAAGCTTTCTTT
TRBV2,TRBJ1-1,few,14,NA,CASSPTEPNTEAFF,TGTGCCAGCAGTCCGACAGAACCGAACACTGAAGCTTTCTTT
TRBV5-5,TRBJ1-2,NA,15,NA,CASSNPPTDNYGYTF,TGTGCCAGCAGCAATCCTCCTACAGATAACTATGGCTACACCTTC
TRBV18,TRBJ2-4,few,15,NA,CASSPPRTNENIQYF,TGTGCCAGCTCACCACCGAGAACGAATGAAAACATTCAGTACTTC
TRBV5-1,TRBJ1-4,many,14,NA,CASSLEGMNEKLFF,TGCGCCAGCAGCTTGGAGGGGATGAATGAAAAACTGTTTTTT
TRBV12-3/TRBV12-4,TRBJ1-2,few,13,NA,CASSPGVAYGYTF,TGTGCCAGCAGCCCTGGAGTCGCCTATGGCTACACCTTC
TRBV7-2,TRBJ1-2,few,14,NA,CASSLGYESYGYTF,TGTGCCAGCAGCTTGGGCTACGAGAGCTATGGCTACACCTTC
TRBV19,TRBJ1-2,NA,12,NA,CASSPPSSGYTF,TGTGCCAGTAGTCCCCCCTCGAGTGGCTACACCTTC
TRBV4-3,TRBJ1-4,NA,14,TRBD1,CASSQDRGARKLFF,TGCGCCAGCAGCCAAGACAGGGGGGCGCGAAAACTGTTTTTT
TRBV20-1,TRBJ2-5,NA,13,TRBD1,CSARGQGEATQYF,TGCAGTGCTAGGGGACAGGGTGAGGCGACCCAGTACTTC
TRBV7-2,TRBJ2-7,NA,12,NA,CASSLYGNEQYF,TGTGCCAGCAGCTTATACGGGAACGAGCAGTACTTC
TRBV7-9,TRBJ1-5,few,15,NA,CASRHLQGGNQPQHF,TGTGCCAGCAGACATCTACAGGGCGGCAATCAGCCCCAGCATTTT
TRBV4-2,TRBJ2-1,NA,14,NA,CASSSPPRGNEQFF,TGTGCCAGCAGCTCACCTCCCAGGGGCAATGAGCAGTTCTTC
TRBV5-4,TRBJ2-1,few,16,TRBD2,CASSLTLAGGRDEQFF,TGTGCCAGCAGCTTGACACTAGCGGGGGGGCGAGATGAGCAGTTCTTC
TRBV20-1,TRBJ2-5,NA,16,TRBD1,CSANRDRGQNQETQYF,TGCAGTGCCAACCGGGACAGGGGGCAAAACCAAGAGACCCAGTACTTC
TRBV3-1,TRBJ2-2,NA,13,NA,CASSRSDTGELFF,TGTGCCAGCAGTCGGTCGGACACCGGGGAGCTGTTTTTT
TRBV2,TRBJ2-1,NA,13,NA,CASSEGVFNEQFF,TGTGCCAGCAGTGAAGGAGTATTCAATGAGCAGTTCTTC
TRBV2,TRBJ2-2,many,15,NA,CASSERGHPPGELFF,TGTGCCAGCAGTGAGAGAGGGCATCCACCCGGGGAGCTGTTTTTT
TRBV7-2,TRBJ2-3,few,15,TRBD1,CASSLVTGSGDTQYF,TGTGCCAGCAGCTTAGTGACAGGGTCGGGAGATACGCAGTATTTT
TRBV30,TRBJ1-1,few,14,NA,CAWSVGHQNTEAFF,TGTGCCTGGAGTGTTGGACATCAGAACACTGAAGCTTTCTTT
TRBV11-2,TRBJ2-1,NA,17,TRBD1,CASSLDGGQGAYNEQFF,TGTGCCAGCAGCTTAGACGGTGGGCAGGGGGCCTACAATGAGCAGTTCTTC
TRBV12-3/TRBV12-4,TRBJ2-1,NA,17,NA,CASSLVRQASSYNEQFF,TGTGCCAGCAGTTTAGTGAGACAGGCCTCCTCCTACAATGAGCAGTTCTTC
TRBV20-1,TRBJ1-3,few,14,NA,CSASRRAGGNTIYF,TGCAGTGCTAGTCGTCGGGCGGGGGGAAACACCATATATTTT
TRBV6-2/TRBV6-3,TRBJ1-1,few,15,TRBD1,CASRNTGGEATEAFF,TGTGCCAGCAGGAATACAGGGGGCGAGGCCACTGAAGCTTTCTTT
TRBV7-6,TRBJ1-4,few,15,NA,CASSLWGGADEKLFF,TGTGCCAGCAGCTTATGGGGAGGGGCGGATGAAAAACTGTTTTTT
TRBV4-2,TRBJ1-3,NA,15,NA,CASSQQGPYGNTIYF,TGTGCCAGCAGCCAACAGGGGCCCTATGGAAACACCATATATTTT
TRBV29-1,TRBJ2-5,NA,13,NA,CSALRDLQETQYF,TGCAGCGCCCTCCGGGACCTCCAAGAGACCCAGTACTTC
TRBV19,TRBJ2-6,NA,15,NA,CASSIGGAGANVLTF,TGTGCCAGTAGTATCGGAGGGGCTGGGGCCAACGTCCTGACTTTC
TRBV29-1,TRBJ1-1,NA,13,NA,CSVNRDIRTEAFF,TGCAGCGTAAACAGGGATATTCGGACTGAAGCTTTCTTT
TRBV5-6,TRBJ2-1,few,15,NA,CASSFLGRLYNEQFF,TGTGCCAGCAGCTTTTTGGGACGCCTTTACAATGAGCAGTTCTTC
TRBV5-1,TRBJ1-6,NA,13,NA,CASSLGINSPLHF,TGCGCCAGCAGCTTGGGGATAAATTCACCCCTCCACTTT
TRBV12-3/TRBV12-4,TRBJ2-1,many,12,NA,CATRLHPLEQFF,TGTGCCACCCGACTGCACCCCCTGGAGCAGTTCTTC
TRBV12-3/TRBV12-4,TRBJ2-1,few,12,NA,CASGTTSVFQFF,TGTGCCAGCGGGACGACTAGTGTCTTTCAGTTCTTC
TRBV5-1,TRBJ1-2,many,15,NA,CASSYIYPANYGYTF,TGCGCCAGCAGCTACATTTACCCAGCTAACTATGGCTACACCTTC
TRBV7-2,TRBJ2-5,few,15,NA,CASSPAPGLQETQYF,TGTGCCAGCAGCCCGGCCCCGGGCCTTCAAGAGACCCAGTACTTC
TRBV29-1,TRBJ2-3,few,13,NA,CSVGGRARDTQYF,TGCAGCGTTGGGGGCAGGGCGCGGGATACGCAGTATTTT
TRBV7-2,TRBJ2-5,many,16,TRBD2,CASSLGTASGQETQYF,TGTGCCAGCAGCTTAGGAACGGCTAGCGGCCAAGAGACCCAGTACTTC
TRBV3-1,TRBJ1-2,NA,13,NA,CASSQEAGLGYTF,TGTGCCAGCAGCCAAGAAGCGGGACTTGGCTACACCTTC